This T cell receptor (beta chain) was identified during a study of blood T cell repertoires in COVID-19. Study-level information: There were acute and convalescent COVID-19 samples, and they came from the United States, Italy and Spain.

Original handling: Reference gene primers were amplified, and this amplification served to estimate nucleated cell counts. Generated by immunoSEQ multiplex PCR, the TCRdb table keeps only in-frame clones and is missing some. V, J and clone size are taken as reported in that table, and D and trimming were inferred from the DNA itself. The sample records under 150,000 clones, 60% to 80% being singletons. The V and J ends lost 3 bases and 8 bases respectively, with 17 bases between them. The CDR3 is 15 amino acids. Germline-derived CDR1 and CDR2 are MNHNS and SASEGT. Cohort 3 donors were reported recovered after two negative PCRs, clearance, or symptom resolution.

The sample consisted of PBMCs or T cells enriched from blood (not recorded which). The chain recombines TRBV6-1 with TRBJ1-3; D perhaps matches TRBD1 (6 bases). The receptor was derived from a woman aged 45 to 65 who had recovered from COVID-19. As DNA, the CDR3 is TGTGCCAGCAGTGACCCCCCAGGGGCGCTGGACACCATATATTTT. This gives the protein CASSDPPGALDTIYF.